The 28 T cell receptor beta chains below all came from one sample that was sequenced in a study of blood T cell repertoires in COVID-19. Measured with immunoSEQ multiplex PCR; TCRdb has only the in-frame clones, and not every one. The sample lists 180,000 or so clones, roughly 87% occurring once. What was sequenced was PBMCs or T cells enriched from blood (not recorded which). The receptors were sampled from a man aged 50-59 years who had recovered from COVID-19.

The CDR3: CASSHESQGSGNTIYF. CDR3 coding DNA: TGCGCCAGCAGCCATGAGAGTCAGGGCTCTGGAAACACCATATATTTT. V is TRBV4-1 and J is TRBJ1-3; a weak D match, TRBD1 (5 bases). Germline V gene sequence: CDR1 MGHRA, CDR2 YSYEKL. The CDR3 is 16 residues long. Trimming removed 3 bases at V and 0 bases at J, with 12 bases between.

The chain is built from TRBV7-9 and TRBJ1-1, with D possibly being TRBD1 (5 bases). Germline V gene data show CDR1 as SEHNR and CDR2 as FQNEAQ (reference sequence). This CDR3 is built from 15 residues. Trimming cost V 4 bases and J 2 bases, with 14 bases left between them. CDR3 protein: CASSSKSTGNTEAFF. CDR3 in DNA: TGTGCCAGCAGCTCTAAGTCTACAGGAAACACTGAAGCTTTCTTT. Using reference TRBV7-9 and TRBJ1-1 for the parts outside the CDR3, the full variable domain is DTGVSQNPRHKITKRGQNVTFRCDPISEHNRLYWYRQTLGQGPEFLTYFQNEAQLEKSRLLSDRFSAERPKGSFSTLEIQRTEQGDSAMYLCASSSKSTGNTEAFFGQGTRLTVV.

V gene TRBV28 combines with J gene TRBJ2-1; TRBD2 matches 13 bases. J lost 4 bases, V lost 5 bases, and 5 bases had no gene match. The germline V gene has CDR1 MDHEN and CDR2 SYDVKM. The CDR3 covers 16 residues. The CDR3 nucleotides are TGTGCCAGCAGTCTGACTAGCGGGGGGTCTTACAATGAGCAGTTCTTC. Amino acid sequence: CASSLTSGGSYNEQFF.

J is TRBJ1-2 and V is TRBV5-1, with D uncertain. Germline V gene sequence: CDR1 SGHRS, CDR2 YFSETQ. V was shortened by 0 bases and J by 9 bases, with 6 bases between the two germline ends. The CDR3 covers 11 residues. This CDR3 is CASSLGESYTF. The CDR3 DNA sequence: TGCGCCAGCAGCTTGGGAGAAAGCTACACCTTC.

This chain uses TRBV5-6 with TRBJ2-5; tentative D call: TRBD1 (9 bases). The germline gives CDR1 SGHDT, CDR2 YYEEEE. Trimming cost V 2 bases and J 7 bases, with 21 bases left between them. The CDR3 covers 16 residues. The CDR3 protein is CASSFSGTGLRGTQYF. In DNA, the CDR3 is TGTGCCAGCAGCTTTAGCGGGACAGGGCTACGGGGGACCCAGTACTTC.

The rearrangement joins TRBV5-1 to TRBJ2-5, with 9 bases fitting TRBD2. Unmatched junction bases numbered 10, after V lost 7 bases and J lost 0 bases. This CDR3 has 16 residues. Germline V CDR1 and CDR2: SGHRS, YFSETQ. The CDR3 region is CASRTGSGRNQETQYF. Here the CDR3 DNA reads TGCGCCAGCCGCACTGGGAGCGGGAGGAACCAAGAGACCCAGTACTTC. The full variable domain, its missing parts supplied by reference TRBV5-1 and TRBJ2-5, is KAGVTQTPRYLIKTRGQQVTLSCSPISGHRSVSWYQQTPGQGLQFLFEYFSETQRNKGNFPGRFSGRQFSNSRSEMNVSTLELGDSALYLCASRTGSGRNQETQYFGPGTRLLVL.

The CDR3 sequence: CASSLPGQGAYGYTF. Here the CDR3 DNA reads TGTGCCAGCAGTTTACCGGGACAGGGGGCCTATGGCTACACCTTC. The chain is built from TRBV28 and TRBJ1-2; 12 bases are shared with TRBD1. V shed 2 bases and J 4 bases; nucleotides not matched to a gene: 2. The CDR3 covers 15 residues. Per germline, CDR1 MDHEN and CDR2 SYDVKM.

This sequence joins TRBV7-6 and TRBJ1-6; unclear D gene. There are 15 residues in the CDR3. Germline V gene lookup returns CDR1 SGHVS and CDR2 FNYEAQ. Deletions cut 1 base from V and 9 bases from J, with 13 bases between. This CDR3 is CASSLGDPGASPLHF. For the CDR3, the DNA is TGTGCCAGCAGCTTAGGAGACCCGGGAGCTTCACCCCTCCACTTT.

The chain carries TRBV18 and TRBJ2-1, with D perhaps TRBD2 (6 bases). Germline V gene sequence: CDR1 KGHSH, CDR2 LQKENI. The CDR3 is made up of 12 amino acids. Trimming stripped 4 bases from V and 6 bases from J, with 7 bases between. The CDR3 coding sequence is TGTGCCAGCTCACGGGACTTCAATGAGCAGTTCTTC. Residues: CASSRDFNEQFF. Together with reference TRBV18 and TRBJ2-1, the CDR3 gives the full variable domain: NAGVMQNPRHLVRRRGQEARLRCSPMKGHSHVYWYRQLPEEGLKFMVYLQKENIIDESGMPKERFSAEFPKEGPSILRIQQVVRGDSAAYFCASSRDFNEQFFGPGTRLTVL.

V usage is TRBV5-4 and J usage is TRBJ2-1; 7 bases fit TRBD2. The CDR3 sequence is 12 residues long. Germline V gives CDR1 SGHNT, CDR2 YYREEE (reference sequence). Trimming cost V 10 bases and J 3 bases; bases outside gene matches: 4. The CDR3 is CAYWDYYNEQFF. DNA of the CDR3: TGTGCCTACTGGGACTACTACAATGAGCAGTTCTTC.

The V call is TRBV5-6, the J call TRBJ2-2, with 8 nucleotides matching TRBD2. The CDR3 is 16 residues long. V shed 1 base and J 0 bases; nucleotides not matched to a gene: 2. In germline, CDR1 is SGHDT, CDR2 YYEEEE. In DNA form, the CDR3 reads TGTGCCAGCAGCTTGACGGGAGGGCCGAACACCGGGGAGCTGTTTTTT. It encodes CASSLTGGPNTGELFF.

The chain carries TRBV30 and TRBJ2-3; 9 bases map to TRBD2. Germline loops: CDR1 GTSNPN, CDR2 SVGIG (reference sequence). The V and J ends lost 8 bases and 0 bases, in that order; junction bases with no gene match: 12. This CDR3 region has 16 residues. Here the CDR3 reads CATGAGGSTSTDTQYF. The DNA for the CDR3 is TGTGCCACCGGTGCGGGGGGGAGCACTAGCACAGATACGCAGTATTTT.

For this clone: Other DNA sequences in the same sample also yield this CDR3. This rearrangement joins TRBV6-5 to TRBJ1-6; D is perhaps TRBD1 (6 bases). CDR1 MNHEY and CDR2 SVGAGI come from the germline V gene. V gave up 6 bases and J gave up 10 bases, with 13 bases separating them. The length of the CDR3 is 13 residues. The CDR3 region is CASRGQGASPLHF. The CDR3 region has the DNA TGTGCCAGCAGGGGACAAGGCGCGTCACCCCTCCACTTT.

The chain recombines TRBV5-1 with TRBJ1-1; D remains unclear. The CDR3 runs to 13 residues. Germline CDR1 and CDR2: SGHRS and YFSETQ. With 4 bases removed from V and 0 bases from J, the gap between germline ends came to 7 bases. The CDR3 sequence is CASSGTVNTEAFF. Here the CDR3 DNA reads TGCGCCAGCAGCGGAACAGTGAACACTGAAGCTTTCTTT.

The rearrangement uses TRBV10-3 and TRBJ1-5; D remains unclear. The germline V gene encodes CDR1 ENHRY and CDR2 SYGVKD. CDR3 size: 14 residues. Trimming pared 2 bases from V and 5 bases from J, leaving 10 bases between. In DNA form, the CDR3 reads TGTGCCATCAGTGAGAGAGGCAGCGATCAGCCCCAGCATTTT. Protein: CAISERGSDQPQHF.

The CDR3 DNA reads TGTGCCAGTACCGCGGCAGGGGAAACCTACAATGAGCAGTTCTTC. It yields the protein CASTAAGETYNEQFF. The gene calls are TRBV19 and TRBJ2-1; perhaps TRBD1 as D (6 bases). Germline V gene sequence: CDR1 LNHDA, CDR2 SQIVND (reference sequence). The V and J ends lost 7 bases and 2 bases respectively, with 15 bases between them. The CDR3 contains 15 residues.

The rearrangement joins TRBV11-1 to TRBJ2-1, with TRBD2 identical over 13 bases. CDR1 and CDR2 from the germline V gene are SGHAT and FQDESV (reference sequence). Germline trimming cut 5 bases from V and 5 bases from J; bases unmatched to any gene: 3. The CDR3 extends over 15 amino acids. The chain's CDR3 is CASSTGTSGNNEQFF. The CDR3, as DNA: TGTGCCAGCAGCACCGGGACTAGCGGGAACAATGAGCAGTTCTTC.

The chain has TRBV5-1 and TRBJ2-1; 11 bases map to TRBD2. This CDR3 contains 14 residues. In germline, CDR1 is SGHRS, CDR2 YFSETQ. V trimming: 5 bases; J trimming: 8 bases; junction bases outside the gene matches: 6. The CDR3 protein is CASRDSGGADEQFF. The CDR3 DNA sequence: TGCGCCAGCAGAGATAGCGGGGGGGCCGATGAGCAGTTCTTC.

The chain carries TRBV19 and TRBJ2-7; TRBD2 might be the D (5 bases). V was pared by 1 base and J by 0 bases, with 16 bases between. The germline CDR1 and CDR2 sequences are LNHDA and SQIVND (reference sequence). This CDR3 has 17 amino acids. The CDR3 DNA reads TGTGCCAGTAGTATAGGGAAGACTATCAGGAACTCCTACGAGCAGTACTTC. It specifies CASSIGKTIRNSYEQYF.

The chain couples TRBV28 to TRBJ2-1; a possible D gene is TRBD2 (5 bases). This CDR3 is 14 amino acids long. V dropped 5 bases and J dropped 6 bases, with 14 bases sitting between them. Germline values: CDR1 MDHEN, CDR2 SYDVKM. Here the CDR3 reads CASSISVPPNEQFF. Written as DNA, the CDR3 is TGTGCCAGCAGTATTAGCGTTCCCCCCAATGAGCAGTTCTTC.

The rearrangement links TRBV12-5 to TRBJ1-1, with D possibly matching TRBD1 (5 bases). Germline assignment: CDR1 LGHNT and CDR2 FRNRAP. V was pared by 1 base and J by 11 bases, with 11 bases between. This CDR3 region has 12 residues. Here the CDR3 reads CASGLERGLAFF. The CDR3 DNA reads as TGTGCTAGTGGTTTGGAGCGGGGGTTGGCTTTCTTT.

This clone was detected once. The chain uses TRBV4-2 and TRBJ2-7, with 8 bases lining up with TRBD2. J was trimmed by 3 bases and V by 6 bases; bases with no gene match: 19. This CDR3 is built from 18 residues. Germline V gene data show CDR1 as LGHNA and CDR2 as YNFKEQ. The CDR3 loop reads CASSPGSMTGTRSYEQYF. The CDR3 DNA sequence: TGTGCCAGCAGTCCAGGAAGCATGACCGGGACTAGAAGCTACGAGCAGTACTTC.

V and J are TRBV5-4 and TRBJ2-5, with a tentative D call TRBD1 (7 bases). The V and J ends lost 3 bases and 3 bases respectively, with 18 bases between them. From germline, CDR1 is SGHNT and CDR2 YYREEE (reference sequence). The CDR3 sequence is 16 residues long. CDR3 DNA sequence: TGTGCCAGCAGCTCCCAGGGGGGCAGGGGTGAAGAGACCCAGTACTTC. Its translation: CASSSQGGRGEETQYF.

The chain combines TRBV7-3 with TRBJ2-5, with TRBD1 identical over 7 bases. CDR1 and CDR2 (germline): SGHTA, FQGTGA. The CDR3 runs to 15 residues. V trimming: 1 base; J trimming: 2 bases; junction bases outside the gene matches: 4. For the CDR3, the DNA is TGTGCCAGCAGCTTAAATGTCAGGGGGCAAGAGACCCAGTACTTC. It encodes CASSLNVRGQETQYF. Using reference TRBV7-3 and TRBJ2-5 for the parts outside the CDR3, the full variable domain is GAGVSQTPSNKVTEKGKYVELRCDPISGHTALYWYRQSLGQGPEFLIYFQGTGAADDSGLPNDRFFAVRPEGSVSTLKIQRTERGDSAVYLCASSLNVRGQETQYFGPGTRLLVL.

The chain uses TRBV28 and TRBJ2-6, with 7 positions matching TRBD1. V dropped 6 bases and J dropped 4; count of bases not matched to a gene: 6. Germline lookup yields CDR1 MDHEN and CDR2 SYDVKM. The CDR3 length is 15 residues. The DNA of the CDR3 is TGTGCCAGCAGCTCGGGACAGACGGGGGCCAACGTCCTGACTTTC. Amino acids: CASSSGQTGANVLTF.

The rearrangement links TRBV19 to TRBJ2-5; TRBD2 agrees at 13 bases. Germline V gene data show CDR1 as LNHDA and CDR2 as SQIVND (reference sequence). Germline trimming cut 5 bases from V and 4 bases from J; bases unmatched to any gene: 4. The CDR3 totals 15 residues. The CDR3: CASSSGLAGSETQYF. The CDR3 nucleotides are TGTGCCAGTAGTTCGGGACTAGCGGGGTCAGAGACCCAGTACTTC.

The chain is built from TRBV19 and TRBJ1-6, with TRBD1 as a possible D gene (6 bases). The length of the CDR3 is 14 residues. Per the germline V gene, CDR1 is LNHDA and CDR2 is SQIVND (reference sequence). Trimming took off 5 bases at V and 9 bases at J, with 14 bases between the two ends. Written as DNA, the CDR3 is TGTGCCAGTAGTCCGGACAGCGGGAGTTCACCCCTCCACTTT. Its translation: CASSPDSGSSPLHF.

The chain recombines TRBV29-1 with TRBJ2-3; D is unclear. The CDR3 consists of 13 residues. Deletions cut 8 bases from V and 4 bases from J, with 16 bases between. The germline gives CDR1 SQVTM, CDR2 ANQGSEA. The CDR3 sequence is CSICEVAADTQYF. DNA for the CDR3: TGCAGCATCTGCGAGGTAGCCGCAGATACGCAGTATTTT.